This T cell receptor beta chain is drawn from a study of blood T cell repertoires in COVID-19. About the study: Samples of COVID-19 (acute and convalescent) were obtained from the United States, Italy and Spain. Sources were T cells, B-cell-depleted T cells, or PBMCs; the material itself was cDNA or gDNA.

During active infection, Seattle patients enrolled and were then monitored through disease. Germline V gives CDR1 MNHEY, CDR2 SVGAGI. The CDR3 length is 15 residues. The V segment lost 2 bases and the J segment 7 bases; nucleotides outside the gene matches: 9. As originally analysed: It was from reference gene primer amplification that nucleated cell counts were estimated. Sequenced by immunoSEQ multiplex PCR; TCRdb stores in-frame clones only, minus some. The DNA was the basis for D and trimming; V, J and clone size are from that table. In the table there are some 50,000 clones, about 89% of which are singletons.

This sequence was found in a woman older than 75 with COVID-19, enrolled during active disease. The genes are TRBV6-5 and TRBJ2-5; 8 nucleotides align to TRBD2. The sample taken for sequencing was peripheral blood. The CDR3 sequence is CASSYTGGGLGTQYF. For the CDR3, the DNA is TGTGCCAGCAGTTACACCGGGGGGGGACTAGGGACCCAGTACTTC.